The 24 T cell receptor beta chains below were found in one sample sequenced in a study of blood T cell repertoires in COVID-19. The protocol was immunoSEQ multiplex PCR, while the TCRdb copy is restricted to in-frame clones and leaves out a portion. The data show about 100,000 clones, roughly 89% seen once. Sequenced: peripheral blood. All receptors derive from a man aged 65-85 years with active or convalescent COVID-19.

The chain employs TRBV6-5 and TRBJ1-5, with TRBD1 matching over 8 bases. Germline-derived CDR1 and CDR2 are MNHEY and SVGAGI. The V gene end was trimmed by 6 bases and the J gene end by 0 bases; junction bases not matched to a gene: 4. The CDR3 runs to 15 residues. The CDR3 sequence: CASSRDRNSNQPQHF. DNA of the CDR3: TGTGCCAGCAGCCGGGACAGGAATAGCAATCAGCCCCAGCATTTT.

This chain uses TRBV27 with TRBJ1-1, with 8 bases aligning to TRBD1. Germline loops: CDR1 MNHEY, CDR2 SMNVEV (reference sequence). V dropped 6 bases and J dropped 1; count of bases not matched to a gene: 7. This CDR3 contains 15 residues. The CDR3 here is CASRLNGQGNTEAFF. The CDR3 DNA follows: TGTGCCAGCAGGTTAAACGGACAGGGGAACACTGAAGCTTTCTTT.

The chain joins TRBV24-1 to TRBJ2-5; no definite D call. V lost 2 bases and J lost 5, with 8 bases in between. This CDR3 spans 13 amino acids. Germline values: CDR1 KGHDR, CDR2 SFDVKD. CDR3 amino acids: CATSDSSLETQYF. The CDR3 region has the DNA TGTGCCACCAGTGATTCCTCTTTGGAGACCCAGTACTTC.

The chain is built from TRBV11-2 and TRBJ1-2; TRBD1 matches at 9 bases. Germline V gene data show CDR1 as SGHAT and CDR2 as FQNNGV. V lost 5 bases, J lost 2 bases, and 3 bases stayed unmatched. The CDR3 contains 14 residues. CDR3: CASSPGTGNYGYTF. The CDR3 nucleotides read TGTGCCAGCAGCCCCGGGACAGGGAACTATGGCTACACCTTC.

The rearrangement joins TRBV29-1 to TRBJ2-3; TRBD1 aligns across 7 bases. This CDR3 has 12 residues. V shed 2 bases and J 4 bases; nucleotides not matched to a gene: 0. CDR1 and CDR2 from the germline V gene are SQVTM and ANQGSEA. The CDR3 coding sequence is TGCAGCGTTGAACAGGGGGCAGATACGCAGTATTTT. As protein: CSVEQGADTQYF.

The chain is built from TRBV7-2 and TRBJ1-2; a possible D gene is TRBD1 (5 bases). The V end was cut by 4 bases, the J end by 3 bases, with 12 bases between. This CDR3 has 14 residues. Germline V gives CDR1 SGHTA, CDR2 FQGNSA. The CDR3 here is CASSSQPGYYGYTF. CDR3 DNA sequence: TGTGCCAGCAGCTCGCAACCAGGGTACTATGGCTACACCTTC.

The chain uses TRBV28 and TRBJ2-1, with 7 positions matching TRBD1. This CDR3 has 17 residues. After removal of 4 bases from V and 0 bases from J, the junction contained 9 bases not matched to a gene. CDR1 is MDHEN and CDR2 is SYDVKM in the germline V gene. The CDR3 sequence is CASSSPGQAFSYNEQFF. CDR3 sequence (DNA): TGTGCCAGCAGTTCTCCAGGACAGGCGTTCTCCTACAATGAGCAGTTCTTC.

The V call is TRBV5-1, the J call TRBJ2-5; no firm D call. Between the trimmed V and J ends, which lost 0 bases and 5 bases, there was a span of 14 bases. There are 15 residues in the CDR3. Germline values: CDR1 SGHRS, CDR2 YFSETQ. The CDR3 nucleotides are TGCGCCAGCAGCTTGGCCGGCGGATCCCGGGAGACCCAGTACTTC. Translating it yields CASSLAGGSRETQYF.

CDR3 bases: TGTGCCAGCAGCATGGGCGGGGTAGAAACTTTCTTT. The encoded protein is CASSMGGVETFF. This chain connects TRBV7-9 to TRBJ1-1; D remains ambiguous. V shed 5 bases and J shed 12 bases, with 16 bases lying between them. There are 12 residues in the CDR3. Germline CDR1 is SEHNR and CDR2 is FQNEAQ (reference sequence).

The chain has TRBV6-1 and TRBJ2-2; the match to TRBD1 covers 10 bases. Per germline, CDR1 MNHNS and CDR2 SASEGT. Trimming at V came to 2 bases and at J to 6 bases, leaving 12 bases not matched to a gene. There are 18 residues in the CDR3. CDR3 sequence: CASSELGGRQGAPGELFF. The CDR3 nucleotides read TGTGCCAGCAGTGAATTAGGGGGGAGACAGGGGGCTCCCGGGGAGCTGTTTTTT.

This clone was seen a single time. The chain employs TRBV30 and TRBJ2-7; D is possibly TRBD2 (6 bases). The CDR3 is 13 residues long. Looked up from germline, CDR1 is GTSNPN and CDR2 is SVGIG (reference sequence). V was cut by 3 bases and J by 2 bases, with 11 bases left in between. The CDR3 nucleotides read TGTGCCTGGAGCGACCCGGGGGCCTACGAGCAGTACTTC. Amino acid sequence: CAWSDPGAYEQYF.

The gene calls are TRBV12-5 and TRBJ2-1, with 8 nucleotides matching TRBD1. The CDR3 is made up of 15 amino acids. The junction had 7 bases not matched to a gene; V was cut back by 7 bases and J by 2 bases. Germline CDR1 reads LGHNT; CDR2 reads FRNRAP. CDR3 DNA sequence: TGTGCTAGTGCCCGACAGGGGAGGACCTACAATGAGCAGTTCTTC. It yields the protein CASARQGRTYNEQFF.

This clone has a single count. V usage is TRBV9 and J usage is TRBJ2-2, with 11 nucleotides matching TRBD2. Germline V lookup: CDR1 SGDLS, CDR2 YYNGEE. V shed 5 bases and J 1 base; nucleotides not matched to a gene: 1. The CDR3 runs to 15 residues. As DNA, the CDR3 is TGTGCCAGCAGGGGGACTAGCGGGAACACCGGGGAGCTGTTTTTT. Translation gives CASRGTSGNTGELFF.

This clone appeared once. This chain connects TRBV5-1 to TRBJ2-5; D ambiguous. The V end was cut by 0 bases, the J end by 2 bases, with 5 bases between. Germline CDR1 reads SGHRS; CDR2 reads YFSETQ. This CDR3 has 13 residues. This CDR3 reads CASSLAQQETQYF. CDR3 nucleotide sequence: TGCGCCAGCAGCTTGGCTCAGCAAGAGACCCAGTACTTC.

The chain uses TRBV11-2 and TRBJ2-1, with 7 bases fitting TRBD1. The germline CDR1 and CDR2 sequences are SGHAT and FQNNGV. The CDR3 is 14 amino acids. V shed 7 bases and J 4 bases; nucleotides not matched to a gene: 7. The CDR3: CASKPAQGYNEQFF. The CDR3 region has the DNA TGTGCCAGCAAACCGGCACAGGGGTACAATGAGCAGTTCTTC.

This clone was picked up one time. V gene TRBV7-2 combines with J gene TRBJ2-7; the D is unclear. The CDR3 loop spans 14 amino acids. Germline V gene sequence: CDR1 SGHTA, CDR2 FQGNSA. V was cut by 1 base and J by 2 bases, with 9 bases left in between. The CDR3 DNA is TGTGCCAGCAGCTTAGGATCTACTACCTACGAGCAGTACTTC. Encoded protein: CASSLGSTTYEQYF.

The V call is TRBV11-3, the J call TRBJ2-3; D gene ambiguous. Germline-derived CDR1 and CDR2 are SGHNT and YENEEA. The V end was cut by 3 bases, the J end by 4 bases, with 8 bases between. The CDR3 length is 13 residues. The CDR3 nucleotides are TGTGCCAGCAGCTTTTCAGCGCCAGATACGCAGTATTTT. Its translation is CASSFSAPDTQYF. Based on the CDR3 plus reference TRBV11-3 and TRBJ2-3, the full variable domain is EAGVVQSPRYKIIEKKQPVAFWCNPISGHNTLYWYLQNLGQGPELLIRYENEEAVDDSQLPKDRFSAERLKGVDSTLKIQPAELGDSAVYLCASSFSAPDTQYFGPGTRLTVL.

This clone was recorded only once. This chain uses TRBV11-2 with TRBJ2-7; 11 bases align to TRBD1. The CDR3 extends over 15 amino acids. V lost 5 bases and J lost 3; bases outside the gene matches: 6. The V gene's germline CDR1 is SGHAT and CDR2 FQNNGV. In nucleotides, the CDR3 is TGTGCCAGCAGCCGTCCGGGACAGGGGGGCTACGAGCAGTACTTC. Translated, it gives CASSRPGQGGYEQYF. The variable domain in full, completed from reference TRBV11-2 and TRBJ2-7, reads EAGVAQSPRYKIIEKRQSVAFWCNPISGHATLYWYQQILGQGPKLLIQFQNNGVVDDSQLPKDRFSAERLKGVDSTLKIQPAKLEDSAVYLCASSRPGQGGYEQYFGPGTRLTVT.

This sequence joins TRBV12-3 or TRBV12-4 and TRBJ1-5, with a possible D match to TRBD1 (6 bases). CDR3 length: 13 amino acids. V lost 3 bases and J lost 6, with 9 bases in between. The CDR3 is CASSFRGGQPQHF. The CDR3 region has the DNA TGTGCCAGCAGTTTTCGAGGGGGTCAGCCCCAGCATTTT.

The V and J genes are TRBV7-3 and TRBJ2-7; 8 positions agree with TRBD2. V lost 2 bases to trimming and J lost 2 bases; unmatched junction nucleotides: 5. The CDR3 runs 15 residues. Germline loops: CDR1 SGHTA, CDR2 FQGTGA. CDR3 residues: CASSLDGGGTYEQYF. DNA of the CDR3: TGTGCCAGCAGCTTAGATGGCGGGGGGACCTACGAGCAGTACTTC.

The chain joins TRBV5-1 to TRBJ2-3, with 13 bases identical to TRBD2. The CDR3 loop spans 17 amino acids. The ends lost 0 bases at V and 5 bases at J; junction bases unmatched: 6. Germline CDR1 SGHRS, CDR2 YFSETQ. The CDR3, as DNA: TGCGCCAGCAGCTTGGAGACTAGCGGGGGGATCCAAGATACGCAGTATTTT. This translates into CASSLETSGGIQDTQYF.

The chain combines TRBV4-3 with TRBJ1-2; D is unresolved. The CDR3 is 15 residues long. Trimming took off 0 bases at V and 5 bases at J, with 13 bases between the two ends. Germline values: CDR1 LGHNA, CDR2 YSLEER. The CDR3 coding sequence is TGCGCCAGCAGCCAAGATCTGGCTTCACTATATGGCTACACCTTC. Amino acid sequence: CASSQDLASLYGYTF.

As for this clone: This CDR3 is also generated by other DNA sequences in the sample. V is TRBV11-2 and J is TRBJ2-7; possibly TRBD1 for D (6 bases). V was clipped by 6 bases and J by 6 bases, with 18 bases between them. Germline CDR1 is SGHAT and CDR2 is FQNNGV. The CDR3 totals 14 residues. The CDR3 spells CASSPQTGIGEQYF. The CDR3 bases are TGTGCCAGCAGTCCACAAACAGGGATCGGCGAGCAGTACTTC.

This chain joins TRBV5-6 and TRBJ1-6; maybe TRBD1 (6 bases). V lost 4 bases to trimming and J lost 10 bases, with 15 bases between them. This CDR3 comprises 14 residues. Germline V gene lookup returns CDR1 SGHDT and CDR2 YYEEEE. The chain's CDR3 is CASSSYRVSSPLHF. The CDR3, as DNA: TGTGCCAGCAGCAGTTACAGGGTGTCGTCACCCCTCCACTTT. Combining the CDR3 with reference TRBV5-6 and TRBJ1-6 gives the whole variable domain DAGVTQSPTHLIKTRGQQVTLRCSPKSGHDTVSWYQQALGQGPQFIFQYYEEEERQRGNFPDRFSGHQFPNYSSELNVNALLLGDSALYLCASSSYRVSSPLHFGNGTRLTVT.